This is a list of T cell receptor beta chains from one sample in a study of beta chain features in type 1 diabetes. Repertoires were generated with immunoSEQ multiplex PCR, while TCRdb's copy carries only in-frame clones and drops some. The sample lists about 160,000 clones, 7.5% to 9.5% occurring once. The sample consisted of central memory CD4+ T cells from blood. The receptor source for this set is a woman under 30 with type 1 diabetes. CDR3s include the opening cysteine and the closing phenylalanine or tryptophan. The D gene is left open where the match is weak. Where a row states a size, it is once, few, many or the class of an expanded clone; other rows omit it.

TRBJ1-2	TRBV9	.	.	TGTGCCAGCAGCGTAGGAGTTGACTATGGCTACACCTTC	CASSVGVDYGYTF
TRBJ2-4	TRBV28	.	.	TGTGCCAGCAGTTTAGTGGCGGGGGCGTCTTTTGAGGCCAAAAACATTCAGTACTTC	CASSLVAGASFEAKNIQYF
TRBJ1-6	TRBV5-5	.	.	TGTGCCAGCAGCTTGAACCAGGGGAATTCACCCCTCCACTTT	CASSLNQGNSPLHF
TRBJ2-7	TRBV29-1	.	.	TGCAGCGTTGATCCAGGAGGCTCCTACGAGCAGTACTTC	CSVDPGGSYEQYF
TRBJ2-7	TRBV20-1	.	.	TGCAGTGCTAGAGTCGGGGAACAGCAGTACTTC	CSARVGEQQYF
TRBJ2-7	TRBV7-9	few	TRBD1	TGTGCCAGCAGCTTAGCGGACAGGGGTGGGGAGCAGTACTTC	CASSLADRGGEQYF
TRBJ2-3	TRBV7-3	.	TRBD1	TGTGCCAGCAGCTTTCCCCCGATGGGGGACAGATCCACAGATACGCAGTATTTT	CASSFPPMGDRSTDTQYF
TRBJ2-7	TRBV7-9	.	TRBD1	TGTGCCAGCAGCCAGACAGGGGGCCAGGGCGAGCAGTACTTC	CASSQTGGQGEQYF
TRBJ2-7	TRBV5-1	.	TRBD1	TGCGCCAGCAGCTGGGGACAGGGAAAATACGAGCAGTACTTC	CASSWGQGKYEQYF
TRBJ1-3	TRBV29-1	few	.	TGCAGCGTTGAGCCAGCGACCTCCTTCAACACCATATATTTT	CSVEPATSFNTIYF
TRBJ2-3	TRBV18	few	TRBD2	TGTGCCAGCTCACGTAATGAATATGGCGGGGGTTCAACAGATACGCAGTATTTT	CASSRNEYGGGSTDTQYF
TRBJ2-3	TRBV13	.	.	TGTGCCAGCAGCTTACCACTGGGCACAGATACGCAGTATTTT	CASSLPLGTDTQYF
TRBJ2-3	TRBV14	many	.	TGTGCCAGCAGCCAAGACCTGGCCGATACGCAGTATTTT	CASSQDLADTQYF
TRBJ2-1	TRBV5-1	.	TRBD2	TGCGCCAGCAGCACGGGACTAGCGGGAGGAAGTGGGTACAATGAGCAGTTCTTC	CASSTGLAGGSGYNEQFF
TRBJ2-1	TRBV2	.	.	TGTGCCAGCCCAAGAAGCAGGTCCTACAATGAGCAGTTCTTC	CASPRSRSYNEQFF
TRBJ1-1	TRBV2	.	.	TGTGCCAGCAGTAGAGACAGGACTGAAGCTTTCTTT	CASSRDRTEAFF
TRBJ1-5	TRBV19	.	.	TGTGCCAGTAGTATAGATCCCCGTCGGCAGCCCCAGCATTTT	CASSIDPRRQPQHF
TRBJ2-2	TRBV5-4	.	TRBD1	TGTGCCAGCAGCTTGTACAGGGGAACGGGGGAGCTGTTTTTT	CASSLYRGTGELFF
TRBJ2-5	TRBV7-2	.	TRBD2	TGTGCCAGCAGCTCGAATAGCGGGGGGGAGACCCAGTACTTC	CASSSNSGGETQYF
TRBJ1-6	TRBV9	.	TRBD1	TGTGCCAGCAGCCCGGGACAGCAAAATTCACCCCTCCACTTT	CASSPGQQNSPLHF
TRBJ1-2	TRBV11-2	.	TRBD1	TGTGCCAGCAGCTTCGTAGGGGGACAGGACTTC	CASSFVGGQDF
TRBJ2-7	TRBV28	few	TRBD2	TGTGCCAGCAGTTCCCATTGGACTAGCGGGACTTACGAGCAGTACTTC	CASSSHWTSGTYEQYF
TRBJ2-7	TRBV5-1	.	TRBD2	TGCGCCAGCAGCCCGGGGGGGCATACTTACGAGCAGTACTTC	CASSPGGHTYEQYF
TRBJ2-1	TRBV14	.	.	TGTGCCAGCAGCCAAGCAAACCCCGGTAATGAGCAGTTCTTC	CASSQANPGNEQFF
TRBJ2-5	TRBV6-6	few	TRBD2	TGTGCCAGCAGTTCGACTAGCTTGGAGACCCAGTACTTC	CASSSTSLETQYF
TRBJ1-2	TRBV11-2	once	.	TGTGCCAGCAGCTTAGATCCTGGCAGGGACTATGGCTACACCTTC	CASSLDPGRDYGYTF
TRBJ2-1	TRBV28	.	TRBD1	TGTGCCAGCAGTTCCCCCATGGGCAGGGGGAACAATGAGCAGTTCTTC	CASSSPMGRGNNEQFF
TRBJ2-1	TRBV5-1	.	.	TGCGCCAGCCGGCTAGCTGCTCTGGACAATGAGCAGTTCTTC	CASRLAALDNEQFF
TRBJ2-1	TRBV2	few	.	TGTGCCAGCATGCGGGACCAATACAATGAGCAGTTCTTC	CASMRDQYNEQFF
TRBJ2-7	TRBV27	.	.	TGTGCCAGCAGTTTCAGGAGGGCCTCCTACGAGCAGTACTTC	CASSFRRASYEQYF
TRBJ2-7	TRBV6-5	few	.	TGTGCCAGCAGTGGGACTGTGGGTGTCGAGCAGTACTTC	CASSGTVGVEQYF
TRBJ2-1	TRBV5-4	few	TRBD2	TGCGCCAGCAGCCGCGAGGGAGGGTCCTACAATGAGCAGTTCTTC	CASSREGGSYNEQFF
TRBJ2-7	TRBV30	.	.	TGTGCCTGGAGTGGCCTGAACCAGTTCGAGCAGTACTTC	CAWSGLNQFEQYF
TRBJ1-5	TRBV19	.	.	TGTGCCAGTAGTATAGTTATGGGCGCATCTAGCAATCAGCCCCAGCATTTT	CASSIVMGASSNQPQHF
TRBJ1-2	TRBV11-2	.	.	TGTGCCAGCAGCTCCGTTGGCCCGGTCTCGAGGGAGGGCTACACCTTC	CASSSVGPVSREGYTF
TRBJ2-4	TRBV19	.	TRBD2	TGTGCCAGTAGTATAGTAGCGGGTTCAGTCGGAAACATTCAGTACTTC	CASSIVAGSVGNIQYF
TRBJ2-7	TRBV6-5	.	.	TGTGCCAGCAGTTACGGAGGCCAGGCCTACGAGCAGTACTTC	CASSYGGQAYEQYF
TRBJ2-7	TRBV15	.	TRBD2	TGTGCCACCAGCTCCACGGGAGGACTAACCTACGAGCAGTACTTC	CATSSTGGLTYEQYF
TRBJ1-1	TRBV18	.	TRBD1	TGTGCCAGCTCACCACCGGGACAGGGATCGGGAGGTATGAACACTGAAGCTTTCTTT	CASSPPGQGSGGMNTEAFF
TRBJ1-5	TRBV5-1	few	TRBD1	TGCGCCAGCAGCCCGACAGGGGTTGGCAATCAGCCCCAGCATTTT	CASSPTGVGNQPQHF